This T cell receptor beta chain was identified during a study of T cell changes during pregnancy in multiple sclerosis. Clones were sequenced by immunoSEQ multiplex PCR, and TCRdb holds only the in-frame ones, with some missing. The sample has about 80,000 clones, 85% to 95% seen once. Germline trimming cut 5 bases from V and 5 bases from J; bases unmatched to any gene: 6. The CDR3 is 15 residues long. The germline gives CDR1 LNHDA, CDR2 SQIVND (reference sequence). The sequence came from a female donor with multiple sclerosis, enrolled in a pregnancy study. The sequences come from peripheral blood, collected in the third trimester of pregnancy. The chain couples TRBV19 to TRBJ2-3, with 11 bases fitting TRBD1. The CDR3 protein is CASSPGTGGEDTQYF. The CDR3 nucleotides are TGTGCCAGTAGTCCAGGGACAGGGGGAGAAGATACGCAGTATTTT. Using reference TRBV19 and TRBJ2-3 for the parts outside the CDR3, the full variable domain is DGGITQSPKYLFRKEGQNVTLSCEQNLNHDAMYWYRQDPGQGLRLIYYSQIVNDFQKGDIAEGYSVSREKKESFPLTVTSAQKNPTAFYLCASSPGTGGEDTQYFGPGTRLTVL.